This TCR beta chain was documented in a study of T cell clonotyping in hematopoietic cell transplantation. The data were produced by immunoSEQ multiplex PCR, yet TCRdb's version contains in-frame clones alone and is incomplete. Of some 16,000 clones in the sample, about 61% are singletons; the top ten hold about 11%. Study outcomes and limitations: Few recipient clonotypes overlapped donors; over 95% were de novo at given depth. Graft donor and pretransplant recipient Inverse Simpson Index values predicted broader posttransplant TCR diversity. Pathologically expanded recipient clonotypes increased progressively from day 30 to day 180 as diversity fell.

Trimming removed 3 bases from V and 5 bases from J, with 11 bases in between. Per the germline V gene, CDR1 is GTSNPN and CDR2 is SVGIG (reference sequence). The CDR3 covers 13 residues. Concerning this clone itself: Antigen unknown.

The source material was PBMCs, sampled 30 days after allogeneic stem cell transplant. V is TRBV30 and J is TRBJ1-5; weak D call: TRBD1 (5 bases). This clonotype originated in a male patient between 50 and 60 years old who had an allogeneic stem cell transplant from an unrelated donor, so T cells may come from the graft donor. Some clones in this sample may be carry-over from other donors' samples. The CDR3 loop reads CAWSQGADQPQHF. The CDR3 bases are TGTGCCTGGAGCCAGGGAGCAGATCAGCCCCAGCATTTT.